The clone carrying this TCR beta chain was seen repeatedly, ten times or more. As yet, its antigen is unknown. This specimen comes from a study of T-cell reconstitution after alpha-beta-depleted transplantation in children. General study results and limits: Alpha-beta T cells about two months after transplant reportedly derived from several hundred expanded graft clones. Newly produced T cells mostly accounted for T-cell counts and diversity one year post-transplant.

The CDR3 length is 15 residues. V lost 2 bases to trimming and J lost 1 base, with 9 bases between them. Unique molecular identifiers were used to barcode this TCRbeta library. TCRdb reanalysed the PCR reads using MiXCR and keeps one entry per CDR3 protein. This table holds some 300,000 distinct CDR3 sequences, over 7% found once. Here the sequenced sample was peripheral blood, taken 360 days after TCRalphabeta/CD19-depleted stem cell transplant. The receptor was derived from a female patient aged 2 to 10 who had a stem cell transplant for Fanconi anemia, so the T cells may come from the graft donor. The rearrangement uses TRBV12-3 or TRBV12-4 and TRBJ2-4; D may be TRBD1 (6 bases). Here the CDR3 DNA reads TGTGCCAGCAGTTTAAGGGGGTCTGCCAAAAACATTCAGTACTTC. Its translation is CASSLRGSAKNIQYF.